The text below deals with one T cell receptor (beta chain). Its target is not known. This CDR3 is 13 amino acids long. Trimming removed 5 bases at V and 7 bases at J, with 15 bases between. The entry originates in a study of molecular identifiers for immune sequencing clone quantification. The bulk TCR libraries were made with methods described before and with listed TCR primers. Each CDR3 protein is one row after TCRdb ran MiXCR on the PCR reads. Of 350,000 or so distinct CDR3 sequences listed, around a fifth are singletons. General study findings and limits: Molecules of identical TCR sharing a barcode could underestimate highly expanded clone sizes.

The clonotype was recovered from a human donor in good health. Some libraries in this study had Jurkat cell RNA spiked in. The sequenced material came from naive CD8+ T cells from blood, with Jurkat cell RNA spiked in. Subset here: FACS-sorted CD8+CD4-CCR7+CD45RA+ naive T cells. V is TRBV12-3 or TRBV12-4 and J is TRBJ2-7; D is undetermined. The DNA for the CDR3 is TGTGCCAGCAGTCCTCGGCCCCCTGGAGAGCAGTACTTC. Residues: CASSPRPPGEQYF.